This entry lists 22 T cell receptor beta chains sequenced from one sample in a study of OX40 agonist ivuxolimab in advanced cancers. Measured with immunoSEQ multiplex PCR; TCRdb has only the in-frame clones, and not every one. Here the sample spans tens of thousands of clones, more than 75% being singletons. Specimen: CD4+ or CD8+ T cells sorted from blood, collected in a trial of the OX40 agonist ivuxolimab. These receptors came from an adult with an advanced solid tumor such as melanoma, head and neck, liver or kidney cancer.

The chain uses TRBV6-6 and TRBJ2-1, with 7 bases lining up with TRBD2. The CDR3 covers 16 residues. Germline V gives CDR1 MNHNY, CDR2 SVGAGI (reference sequence). V shed 7 bases and J 4 bases; nucleotides not matched to a gene: 13. The DNA for the CDR3 is TGTGCCAGCATCTTGGCCCCTAGCGGACCTTACAATGAGCAGTTCTTC. Its translation: CASILAPSGPYNEQFF.

A word on this clone: At one end the junction does not follow the germline gene, possibly because of a read error. CDR3 nucleotides: TGTGCCAGCTCGCCACTAACGAGGGGAAGGGAGCTGTTTTTT. Its protein is CASSPLTRGRELFF. The chain combines TRBV18 with TRBJ2-2, with D perhaps assigned TRBD1 or TRBD2 (5 bases each). There are 14 residues in the CDR3. CDR1 and CDR2 (germline): KGHSH, LQKENI.

This clone occurred once. The V and J genes are TRBV30 and TRBJ2-1; maybe TRBD1 (5 bases). Trimming cost V 0 bases and J 5 bases, with 14 bases left between them. The V gene's germline CDR1 is GTSNPN and CDR2 SVGIG (reference sequence). The CDR3 covers 15 residues. Written as DNA, the CDR3 is TGTGCCTGGAGTGTACAACAGGCTCCCGACAATGAGCAGTTCTTC. It is translated as CAWSVQQAPDNEQFF.

The V and J genes are TRBV11-1 and TRBJ2-1; D is possibly TRBD1 (5 bases). Deletions cut 6 bases from V and 3 bases from J, with 18 bases between. CDR1 is SGHAT, CDR2 FQDESV, per germline (reference sequence). The CDR3 length is 16 residues. In DNA, the CDR3 is TGTGCCAGCAGTCGCTGGACATACAGCTTCTACAATGAGCAGTTCTTC. It codes for CASSRWTYSFYNEQFF. Variable domain in full (rest from reference TRBV11-1 and TRBJ2-1): EAEVAQSPRYKITEKSQAVAFWCDPISGHATLYWYRQILGQGPELLVQFQDESVVDDSQLPKDRFSAERLKGVDSTLKIQPAELGDSAMYLCASSRWTYSFYNEQFFGPGTRLTVL.

This clone has just one count. The chain links TRBV9 to TRBJ1-5; possibly TRBD1 for D (5 bases). Germline lookup yields CDR1 SGDLS and CDR2 YYNGEE. The CDR3 contains 14 residues. Trimming pared 0 bases from V and 7 bases from J, leaving 11 bases between. DNA for the CDR3: TGTGCCAGCAGCGTAGGAAGGGGCGGGCAGCCCCAGCATTTT. Its protein is CASSVGRGGQPQHF. The full variable domain, completed using reference TRBV9 and TRBJ1-5, is DSGVTQTPKHLITATGQRVTLRCSPRSGDLSVYWYQQSLDQGLQFLIQYYNGEERAKGNILERFSAQQFPDLHSELNLSSLELGDSALYFCASSVGRGGQPQHFGDGTRLSIL.

Only one count was recorded for this clone. The CDR3 protein is CASSLGAYEQYF. Here the CDR3 DNA reads TGTGCCAGCAGCTTAGGTGCCTACGAGCAGTACTTC. J is TRBJ2-7 and V is TRBV13, with D unresolved. The CDR3 is made up of 12 amino acids. CDR1 and CDR2 (germline): PRHDT, FYEKMQ (reference sequence). Trimming pared 0 bases from V and 2 bases from J, leaving 2 bases between.

This clone has a single count. The chain has TRBV5-1 and TRBJ2-5; 8 bases fit TRBD2. This CDR3 has 18 residues. Germline loops: CDR1 SGHRS, CDR2 YFSETQ. After removal of 3 bases from V and 5 bases from J, the junction contained 18 bases not matched to a gene. The CDR3 spells CASSSPPGGAGVGETQYF. In nucleotides, the CDR3 is TGCGCCAGCAGCTCGCCCCCCGGGGGAGCGGGGGTCGGGGAGACCCAGTACTTC.

This chain uses TRBV4-3 with TRBJ2-7; 9 positions agree with TRBD1. Trimming at V came to 4 bases and at J to 4 bases, leaving 5 bases not matched to a gene. Per the germline V gene, CDR1 is LGHNA and CDR2 is YSLEER. The CDR3 has 14 amino acids. In DNA form, the CDR3 reads TGCGCCAGCAGCCCTACGACAGGGGGATACGAGCAGTACTTC. The encoded protein is CASSPTTGGYEQYF.

The chain is built from TRBV19 and TRBJ1-1; 8 bases align to TRBD1. V shed 6 bases, J shed 3 bases, and the junction held 9 bases outside the gene matches. From germline, CDR1 is LNHDA and CDR2 SQIVND (reference sequence). The CDR3 consists of 15 residues. CDR3 protein: CASSASGGTDTEAFF. The CDR3 DNA sequence: TGTGCCAGTAGCGCGTCAGGGGGCACGGACACTGAAGCTTTCTTT. The entire variable domain, with the rest obtained from reference TRBV19 and TRBJ1-1, is as follows: DGGITQSPKYLFRKEGQNVTLSCEQNLNHDAMYWYRQDPGQGLRLIYYSQIVNDFQKGDIAEGYSVSREKKESFPLTVTSAQKNPTAFYLCASSASGGTDTEAFFGQGTRLTVV.

The chain recombines TRBV6-5 with TRBJ1-1; D is perhaps TRBD1 (6 bases). The germline V and J ends were trimmed by 6 bases and 4 bases, with 15 bases remaining between them. Germline CDR1 is MNHEY and CDR2 is SVGAGI. The CDR3 length is 14 residues. The CDR3 spells CASRSRGGLTEAFF. The DNA of the CDR3 is TGTGCCAGCAGGAGTAGGGGGGGGCTCACTGAAGCTTTCTTT.

This chain uses TRBV6-5 with TRBJ2-7; D is perhaps TRBD1 (6 bases). Between the trimmed V and J ends, which lost 6 bases and 5 bases, there was a span of 14 bases. This CDR3 is built from 13 residues. Germline loops: CDR1 MNHEY, CDR2 SVGAGI. In DNA, the CDR3 is TGTGCCAGCAGGGGACAAGGGATTCACGAGCAGTACTTC. It encodes CASRGQGIHEQYF.

The V call is TRBV5-5, the J call TRBJ1-1, with D maybe TRBD1 (6 bases). The ends were cut back, 4 bases at V and 0 bases at J, with 10 bases in the middle. CDR3 size: 14 residues. Germline assignment: CDR1 SGHKS and CDR2 YYEKEE (reference sequence). CDR3 sequence (DNA): TGTGCCAGCAGCCCGGGACATATGAACACTGAAGCTTTCTTT. Translating gives CASSPGHMNTEAFF.

The CDR3 reads CASSSPLTSGSNEQFF. The CDR3 DNA reads TGTGCCAGCAGCTCACCATTGACTAGCGGGAGCAATGAGCAGTTCTTC. The genes are TRBV9 and TRBJ2-1; TRBD2 matches 12 bases. Trimming took 4 bases from V and 6 from J; bases not matched to a gene: 8. Germline lookup yields CDR1 SGDLS and CDR2 YYNGEE. CDR3 length equals 16 residues. Full variable domain (rest looked up from reference TRBV9 and TRBJ2-1): DSGVTQTPKHLITATGQRVTLRCSPRSGDLSVYWYQQSLDQGLQFLIQYYNGEERAKGNILERFSAQQFPDLHSELNLSSLELGDSALYFCASSSPLTSGSNEQFFGPGTRLTVL.

The J gene is TRBJ1-5, the V gene TRBV30; D unresolved. Trimming removed 1 base from V and 2 bases from J, with 3 bases in between. CDR3 length: 12 amino acids. Germline CDR1 and CDR2: GTSNPN and SVGIG (reference sequence). As DNA, the CDR3 is TGTGCCTGGAGTGAAGGCAATCAGCCCCAGCATTTT. This translates into CAWSEGNQPQHF.

This clone is a singleton in its sample. This chain uses TRBV19 with TRBJ1-1, with D possibly matching TRBD1 (5 bases). The CDR3 covers 15 residues. V was cut by 0 bases and J by 6 bases, with 14 bases left in between. Germline V gene sequence: CDR1 LNHDA, CDR2 SQIVND (reference sequence). CDR3 in amino acids: CASSIEVSLGAEAFF. DNA of the CDR3: TGTGCCAGTAGTATAGAGGTTTCCCTGGGGGCTGAAGCTTTCTTT.

This chain connects TRBV27 to TRBJ1-2, with a tentative D call TRBD1 (6 bases). Germline V gene sequence: CDR1 MNHEY, CDR2 SMNVEV (reference sequence). Trimming pared 7 bases from V and 4 bases from J, leaving 25 bases between. This CDR3 is 17 amino acids long. CDR3 DNA: TGTGCCAGCACCCCCTGGATGAGGCAGGGGAGGTCCTATGGCTACACCTTC. Amino acids: CASTPWMRQGRSYGYTF.

This chain joins TRBV19 and TRBJ2-7; D is unresolved. The length of the CDR3 is 13 residues. V was clipped by 3 bases and J by 0 bases, with 6 bases between them. Germline V gene data show CDR1 as LNHDA and CDR2 as SQIVND (reference sequence). CDR3 DNA: TGTGCCAGTAGTATGGCAGTCTCCTACGAGCAGTACTTC. Translation gives CASSMAVSYEQYF.

The J gene is TRBJ2-7, the V gene TRBV6-5, with 7 bases identical to TRBD2. The germline V gene encodes CDR1 MNHEY and CDR2 SVGAGI. The CDR3 consists of 14 residues. Trimming at V came to 5 bases and at J to 2 bases, leaving 6 bases not matched to a gene. Here the CDR3 reads CASSGGSFTYEQYF. CDR3 bases: TGTGCCAGCAGTGGCGGGAGTTTCACCTACGAGCAGTACTTC.

The chain employs TRBV6-5 and TRBJ2-5, with a tentative D call TRBD2 (6 bases). Germline V CDR1 and CDR2: MNHEY, SVGAGI. The V end lost 7 bases, the J end lost 6 bases, and 15 bases lay between the germline ends. The CDR3 totals 13 residues. In DNA form, the CDR3 reads TGTGCCAGCACCCCCGGGGGTATGAAGACCCAGTACTTC. Translation gives CASTPGGMKTQYF.

The chain joins TRBV4-3 to TRBJ1-1, with a possible D match to TRBD1 (5 bases). Trimming cost V 0 bases and J 8 bases, with 13 bases left between them. This CDR3 region has 14 residues. Germline-derived CDR1 and CDR2 are LGHNA and YSLEER. The CDR3 region has the DNA TGCGCCAGCAGCCAAGACCCAGGGACCGAGGAAGCTTTCTTT. This codes for CASSQDPGTEEAFF.

The J gene is TRBJ1-2, the V gene TRBV2, with D uncertain. In germline, CDR1 is SNHLY, CDR2 FYNNEI. The CDR3 length is 13 residues. V was trimmed by 6 bases and J by 1 base, leaving 9 bases between them. This chain's CDR3 is CASSRRINYGYTF. CDR3 coding DNA: TGTGCCAGCAGCAGGCGGATTAACTATGGCTACACCTTC.

The V call is TRBV9, the J call TRBJ1-3, with D perhaps matching TRBD1 (5 bases). The ends were cut back, 3 bases at V and 1 base at J, with 14 bases in the middle. The CDR3 is made up of 16 amino acids. Germline-derived CDR1 and CDR2 are SGDLS and YYNGEE. CDR3 coding DNA: TGTGCCAGCAGCGCCTCGGGGGGTCGTTCTGGAAACACCATATATTTT. Protein product: CASSASGGRSGNTIYF.